The 2 T cell receptor beta chains in this list originate from one sample, sequenced in a study of PD-1 blockade in classical Hodgkin lymphoma. TCRdb keeps only in-frame clones here, not all; method: immunoSEQ multiplex PCR. Seen here are more than 25,000 clones, just over 85% observed once, and the top ten hold 2.5%. Patients all relapsed after autologous stem cell transplantation, and there was variation in brentuximab vedotin exposure. The sample was peripheral blood mononuclear cells (PBMCs), taken at baseline. The receptors were sampled from a human donor with classical Hodgkin lymphoma.

This clone turned up a few times. This chain joins TRBV6-6 and TRBJ1-6; no clear D. Deletions cut 2 bases from V and 1 base from J, with 6 bases between. The germline V gene has CDR1 MNHNY and CDR2 SVGAGI (reference sequence). The CDR3 runs to 15 residues. The CDR3 region is CASSYHESYNSPLHF. CDR3 bases: TGTGCCAGCAGTTACCACGAATCCTATAATTCACCCCTCCACTTT.

The chain carries TRBV19 and TRBJ1-5; unclear D gene. CDR1 is LNHDA and CDR2 is SQIVND in the germline V gene (reference sequence). V was clipped by 0 bases and J by 6 bases, with 30 bases between them. The CDR3 consists of 21 residues. As DNA, the CDR3 is TGTGCCAGTAGTATAGACAGCAAAGGCGGGCCCCGGAGGGATTGGTTTCAGCCCCAGCATTTT. It yields the protein CASSIDSKGGPRRDWFQPQHF. Variable domain in full (rest from reference TRBV19 and TRBJ1-5): DGGITQSPKYLFRKEGQNVTLSCEQNLNHDAMYWYRQDPGQGLRLIYYSQIVNDFQKGDIAEGYSVSREKKESFPLTVTSAQKNPTAFYLCASSIDSKGGPRRDWFQPQHFGDGTRLSIL.